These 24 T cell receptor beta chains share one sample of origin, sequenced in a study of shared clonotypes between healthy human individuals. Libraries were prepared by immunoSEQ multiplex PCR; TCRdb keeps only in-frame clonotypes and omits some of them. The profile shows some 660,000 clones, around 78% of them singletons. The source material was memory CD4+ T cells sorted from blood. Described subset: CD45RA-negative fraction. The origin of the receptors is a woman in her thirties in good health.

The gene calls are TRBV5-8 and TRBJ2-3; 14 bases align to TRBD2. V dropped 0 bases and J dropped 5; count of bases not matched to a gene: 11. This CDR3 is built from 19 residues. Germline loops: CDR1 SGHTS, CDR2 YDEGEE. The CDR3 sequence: CASSLGSSRLAGGGDTQYF. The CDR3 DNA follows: TGTGCCAGCAGCTTGGGTTCCTCCCGACTAGCGGGAGGGGGAGATACGCAGTATTTT.

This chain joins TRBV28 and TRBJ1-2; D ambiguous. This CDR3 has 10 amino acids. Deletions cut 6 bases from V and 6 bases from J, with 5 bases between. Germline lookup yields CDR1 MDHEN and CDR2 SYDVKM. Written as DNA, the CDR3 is TGTGCCAGCAGATCAGATGGCTACACCTTC. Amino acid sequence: CASRSDGYTF.

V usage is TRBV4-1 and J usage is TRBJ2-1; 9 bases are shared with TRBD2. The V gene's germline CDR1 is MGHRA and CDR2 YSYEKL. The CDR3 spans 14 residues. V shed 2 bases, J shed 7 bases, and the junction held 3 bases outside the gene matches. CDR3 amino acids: CASSQLAGINEQFF. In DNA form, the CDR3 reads TGCGCCAGCAGCCAACTAGCGGGAATTAATGAGCAGTTCTTC.

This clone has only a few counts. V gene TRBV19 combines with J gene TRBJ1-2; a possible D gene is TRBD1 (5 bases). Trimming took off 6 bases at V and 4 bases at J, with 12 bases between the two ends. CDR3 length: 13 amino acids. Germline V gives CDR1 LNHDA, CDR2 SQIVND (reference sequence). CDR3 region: CASSPQGSYGYTF. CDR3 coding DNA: TGTGCCAGTAGCCCCCAGGGATCCTATGGCTACACCTTC.

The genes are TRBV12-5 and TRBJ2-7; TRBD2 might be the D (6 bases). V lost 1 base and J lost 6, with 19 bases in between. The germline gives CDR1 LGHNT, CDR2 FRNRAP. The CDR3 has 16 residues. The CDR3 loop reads CASGLDLMGGVREQYF. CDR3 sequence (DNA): TGTGCTAGTGGTTTGGATCTCATGGGAGGCGTCCGCGAGCAGTACTTC. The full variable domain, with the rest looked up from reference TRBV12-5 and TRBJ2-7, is DARVTQTPRHKVTEMGQEVTMRCQPILGHNTVFWYRQTMMQGLELLAYFRNRAPLDDSGMPKDRFSAEMPDATLATLKIQPSEPRDSAVYFCASGLDLMGGVREQYFGPGTRLTVT.

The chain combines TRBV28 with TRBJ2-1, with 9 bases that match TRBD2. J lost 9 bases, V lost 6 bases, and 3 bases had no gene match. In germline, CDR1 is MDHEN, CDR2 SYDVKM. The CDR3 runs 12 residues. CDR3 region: CASSLSGSEQFF. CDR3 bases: TGTGCCAGCAGCCTTAGCGGGAGTGAGCAGTTCTTC.

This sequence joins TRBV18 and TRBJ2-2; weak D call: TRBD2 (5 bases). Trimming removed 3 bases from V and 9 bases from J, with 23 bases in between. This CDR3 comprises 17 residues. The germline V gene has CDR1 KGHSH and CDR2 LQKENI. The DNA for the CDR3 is TGTGCCAGCTCACCCCTTGGAGGAGGACGAACACTCCGGGAGCTGTTTTTT. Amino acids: CASSPLGGGRTLRELFF.

The CDR3 DNA reads TGTGCCAGCGGGGACAGGGGAGGCAATCAGCCCCAGCATTTT. Translated: CASGDRGGNQPQHF. The chain combines TRBV6-5 with TRBJ1-5; 10 bases line up with TRBD1. Germline values: CDR1 MNHEY, CDR2 SVGAGI. With V trimmed by 8 bases and J by 2 bases, 3 bases remained unmatched. There are 14 residues in the CDR3.

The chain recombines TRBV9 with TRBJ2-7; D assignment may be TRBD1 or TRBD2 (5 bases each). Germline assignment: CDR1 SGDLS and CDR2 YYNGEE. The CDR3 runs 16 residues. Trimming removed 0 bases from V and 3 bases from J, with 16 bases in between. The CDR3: CASSVGLGDVYYEQYF. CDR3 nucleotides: TGTGCCAGCAGCGTAGGGTTAGGGGACGTGTACTACGAGCAGTACTTC.

CDR3 residues: CASSLGREAFF. The CDR3 nucleotides read TGTGCCAGCAGTTTAGGTAGAGAAGCTTTCTTT. This chain uses TRBV27 with TRBJ1-1, with D hard to call. The CDR3 has 11 amino acids. The germline gives CDR1 MNHEY, CDR2 SMNVEV (reference sequence). V was pared by 2 bases and J by 8 bases, with 6 bases between.

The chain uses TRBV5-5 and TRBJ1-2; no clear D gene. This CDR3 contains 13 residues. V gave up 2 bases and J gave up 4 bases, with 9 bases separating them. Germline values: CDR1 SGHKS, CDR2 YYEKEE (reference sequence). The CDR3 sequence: CASSFGSAYGYTF. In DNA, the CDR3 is TGTGCCAGCAGCTTCGGATCCGCCTATGGCTACACCTTC.

CDR3 amino acids: CASSSPDRGTDTQYF. CDR3 DNA: TGTGCCAGCAGTTCCCCCGACAGGGGAACAGATACGCAGTATTTT. The V gene is TRBV28, the J gene TRBJ2-3, with TRBD1 identical over 8 bases. The germline CDR1 and CDR2 sequences are MDHEN and SYDVKM. J lost 3 bases, V lost 4 bases, and 6 bases had no gene match. The CDR3 covers 15 residues.

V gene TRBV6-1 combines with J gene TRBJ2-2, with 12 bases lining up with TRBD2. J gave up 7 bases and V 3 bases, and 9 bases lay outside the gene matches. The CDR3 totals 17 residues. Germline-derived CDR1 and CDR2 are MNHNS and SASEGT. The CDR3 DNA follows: TGTGCCAGCAGTGAGTCTAGCGGGAGGGCCCTCTACGGGGAGCTGTTTTTT. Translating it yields CASSESSGRALYGELFF.

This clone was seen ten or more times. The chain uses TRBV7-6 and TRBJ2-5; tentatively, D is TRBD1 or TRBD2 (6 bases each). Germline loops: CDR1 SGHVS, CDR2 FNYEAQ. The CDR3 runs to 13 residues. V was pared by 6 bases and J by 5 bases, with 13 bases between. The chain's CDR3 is CASSRGGRETQYF. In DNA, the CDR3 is TGTGCCAGCAGTAGAGGGGGGCGTGAGACCCAGTACTTC.

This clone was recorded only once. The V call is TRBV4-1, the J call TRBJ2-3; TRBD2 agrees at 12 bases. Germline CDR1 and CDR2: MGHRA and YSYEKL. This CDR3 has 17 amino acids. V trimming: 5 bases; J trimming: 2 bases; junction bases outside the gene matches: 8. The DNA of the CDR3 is TGCGCCAGCAGCAACAGTCTAGCGGGAGGGCTCACAGATACGCAGTATTTT. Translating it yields CASSNSLAGGLTDTQYF.

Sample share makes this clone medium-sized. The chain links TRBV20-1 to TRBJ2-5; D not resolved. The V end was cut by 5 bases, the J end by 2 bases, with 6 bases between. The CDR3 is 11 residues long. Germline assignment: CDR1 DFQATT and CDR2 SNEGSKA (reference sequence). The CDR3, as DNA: TGCAGTGCTGCCCTTCAAGAGACCCAGTACTTC. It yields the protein CSAALQETQYF.

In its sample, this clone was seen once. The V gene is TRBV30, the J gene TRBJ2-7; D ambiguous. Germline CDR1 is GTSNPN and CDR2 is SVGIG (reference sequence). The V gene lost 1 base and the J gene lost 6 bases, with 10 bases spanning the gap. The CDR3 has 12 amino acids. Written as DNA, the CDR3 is TGTGCCTGGAGTGCCACCTCTCTCGAGCAGTACTTC. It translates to CAWSATSLEQYF.

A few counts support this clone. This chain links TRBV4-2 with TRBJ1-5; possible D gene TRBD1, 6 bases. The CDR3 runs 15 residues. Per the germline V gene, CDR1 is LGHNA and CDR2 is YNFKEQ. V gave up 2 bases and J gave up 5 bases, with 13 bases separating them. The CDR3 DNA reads TGTGCCAGCAGCCAATCCGACAGGAGGGATCAGCCCCAGCATTTT. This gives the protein CASSQSDRRDQPQHF.

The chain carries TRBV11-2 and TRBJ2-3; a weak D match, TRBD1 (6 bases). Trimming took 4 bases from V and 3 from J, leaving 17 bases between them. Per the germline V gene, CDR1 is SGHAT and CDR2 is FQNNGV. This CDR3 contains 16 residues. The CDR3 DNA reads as TGTGCCAGCAGCTCGGGTCAGAACAGGGCTACAGATACGCAGTATTTT. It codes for CASSSGQNRATDTQYF.

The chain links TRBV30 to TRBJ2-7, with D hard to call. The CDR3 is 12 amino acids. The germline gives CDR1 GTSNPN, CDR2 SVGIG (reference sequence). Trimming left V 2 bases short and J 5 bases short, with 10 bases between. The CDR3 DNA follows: TGTGCCTGGAGTATCCAGCGCCACGAGCAGTACTTC. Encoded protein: CAWSIQRHEQYF.

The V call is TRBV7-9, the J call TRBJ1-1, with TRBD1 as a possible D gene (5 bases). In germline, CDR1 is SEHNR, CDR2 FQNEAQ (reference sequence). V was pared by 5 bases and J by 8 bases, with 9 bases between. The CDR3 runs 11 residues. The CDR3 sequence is CASSPTVEAFF. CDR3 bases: TGTGCCAGCAGCCCGACAGTGGAAGCTTTCTTT.

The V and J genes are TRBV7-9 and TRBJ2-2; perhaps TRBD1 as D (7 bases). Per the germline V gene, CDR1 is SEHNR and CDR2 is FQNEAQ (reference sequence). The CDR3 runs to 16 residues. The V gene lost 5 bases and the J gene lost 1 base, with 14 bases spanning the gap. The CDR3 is CASSQAGGRNTGELFF. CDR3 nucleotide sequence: TGTGCCAGCAGCCAGGCAGGGGGGAGGAACACCGGGGAGCTGTTTTTT.

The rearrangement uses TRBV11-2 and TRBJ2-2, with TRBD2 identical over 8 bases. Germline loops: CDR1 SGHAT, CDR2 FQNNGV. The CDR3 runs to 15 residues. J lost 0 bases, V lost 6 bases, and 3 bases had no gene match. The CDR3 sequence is CASRGGRTNTGELFF. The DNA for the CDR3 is TGTGCCAGCAGGGGCGGGAGGACGAACACCGGGGAGCTGTTTTTT.

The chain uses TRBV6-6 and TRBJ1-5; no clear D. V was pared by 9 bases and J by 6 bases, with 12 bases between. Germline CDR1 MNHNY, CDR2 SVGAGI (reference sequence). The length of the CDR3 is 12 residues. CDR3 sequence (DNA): TGTGCCAGTGGGGAGCTTGGTCAGCCCCAGCATTTT. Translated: CASGELGQPQHF.